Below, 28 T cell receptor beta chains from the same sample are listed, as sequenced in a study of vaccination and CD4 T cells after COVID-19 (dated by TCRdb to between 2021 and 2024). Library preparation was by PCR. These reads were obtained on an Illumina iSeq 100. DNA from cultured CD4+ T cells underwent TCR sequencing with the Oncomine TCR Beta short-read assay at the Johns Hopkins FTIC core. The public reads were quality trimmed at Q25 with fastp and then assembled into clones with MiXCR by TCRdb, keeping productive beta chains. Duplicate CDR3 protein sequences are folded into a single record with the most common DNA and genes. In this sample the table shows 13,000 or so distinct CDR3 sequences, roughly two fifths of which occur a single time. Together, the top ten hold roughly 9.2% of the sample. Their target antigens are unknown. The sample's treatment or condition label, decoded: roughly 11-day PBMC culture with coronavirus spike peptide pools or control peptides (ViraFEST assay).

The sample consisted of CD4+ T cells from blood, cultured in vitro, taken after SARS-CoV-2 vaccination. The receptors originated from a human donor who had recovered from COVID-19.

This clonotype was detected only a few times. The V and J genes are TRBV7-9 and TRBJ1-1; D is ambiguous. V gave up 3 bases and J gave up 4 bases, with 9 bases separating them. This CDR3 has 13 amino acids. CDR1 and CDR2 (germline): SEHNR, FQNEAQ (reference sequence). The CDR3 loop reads CASSFSVGTEAFF. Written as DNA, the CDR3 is TGTGCCAGCAGCTTTTCAGTGGGCACTGAAGCTTTCTTT.

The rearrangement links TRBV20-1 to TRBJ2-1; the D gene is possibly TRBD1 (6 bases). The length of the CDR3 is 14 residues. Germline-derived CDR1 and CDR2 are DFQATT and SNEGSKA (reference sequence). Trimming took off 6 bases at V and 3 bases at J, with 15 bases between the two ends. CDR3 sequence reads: CSAPGDLSYNEQFF. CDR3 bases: TGCAGTGCGCCAGGGGACCTTAGCTACAATGAGCAGTTCTTC.

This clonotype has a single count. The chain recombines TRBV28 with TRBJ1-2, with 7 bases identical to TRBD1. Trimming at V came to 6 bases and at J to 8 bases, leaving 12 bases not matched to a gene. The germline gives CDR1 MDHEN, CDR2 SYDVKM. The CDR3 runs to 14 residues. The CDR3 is CASSLPTGMYGYTF. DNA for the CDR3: TGTGCCAGCAGCCTTCCGACAGGGATGTACGGCTACACCTTC.

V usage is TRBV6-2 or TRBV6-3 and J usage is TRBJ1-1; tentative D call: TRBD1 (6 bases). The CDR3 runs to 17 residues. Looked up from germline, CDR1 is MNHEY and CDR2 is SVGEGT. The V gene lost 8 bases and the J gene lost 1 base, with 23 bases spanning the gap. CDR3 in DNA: TGTGCCAGCCTACGGATTCTAAGGGGGAATCGGAACACTGAAGCTTTCTTT. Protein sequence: CASLRILRGNRNTEAFF.

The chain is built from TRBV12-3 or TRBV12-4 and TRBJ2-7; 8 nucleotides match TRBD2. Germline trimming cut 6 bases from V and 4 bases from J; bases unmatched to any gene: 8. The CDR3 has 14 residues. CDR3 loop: CASRGGGPEYEQYF. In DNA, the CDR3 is TGTGCCAGCAGGGGCGGGGGGCCGGAATACGAGCAGTACTTC.

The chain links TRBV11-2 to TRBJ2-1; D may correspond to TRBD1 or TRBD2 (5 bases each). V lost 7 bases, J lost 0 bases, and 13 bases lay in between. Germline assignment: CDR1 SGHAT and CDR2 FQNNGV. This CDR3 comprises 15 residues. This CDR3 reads CASTGALSSYNEQFF. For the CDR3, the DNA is TGTGCCAGCACCGGGGCGCTGAGCTCCTACAATGAGCAGTTCTTC.

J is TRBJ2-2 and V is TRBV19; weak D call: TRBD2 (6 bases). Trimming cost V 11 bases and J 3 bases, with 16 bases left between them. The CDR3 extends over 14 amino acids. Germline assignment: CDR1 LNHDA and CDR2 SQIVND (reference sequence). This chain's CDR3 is CACSSGSDTGELFF. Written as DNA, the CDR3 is TGTGCCTGCAGTAGCGGATCAGACACCGGGGAGCTGTTTTTT. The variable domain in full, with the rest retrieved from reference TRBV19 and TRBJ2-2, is DGGITQSPKYLFRKEGQNVTLSCEQNLNHDAMYWYRQDPGQGLRLIYYSQIVNDFQKGDIAEGYSVSREKKESFPLTVTSAQKNPTAFYLCACSSGSDTGELFFGEGSRLTVL.

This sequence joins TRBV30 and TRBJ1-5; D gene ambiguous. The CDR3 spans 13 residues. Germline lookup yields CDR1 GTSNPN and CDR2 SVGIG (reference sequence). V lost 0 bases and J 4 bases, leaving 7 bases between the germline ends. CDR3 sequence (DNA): TGTGCCTGGAGTGTAGGCATTAATCAGCCCCAGCATTTT. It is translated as CAWSVGINQPQHF.

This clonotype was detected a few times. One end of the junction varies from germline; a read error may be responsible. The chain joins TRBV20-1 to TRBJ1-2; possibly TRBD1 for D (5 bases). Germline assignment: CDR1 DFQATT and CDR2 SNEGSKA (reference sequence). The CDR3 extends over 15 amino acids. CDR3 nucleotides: TGCAGCGCTAGAACGCCGTGGGGCCAGGCGTATGGCTACACCTTC. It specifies CSARTPWGQAYGYTF.

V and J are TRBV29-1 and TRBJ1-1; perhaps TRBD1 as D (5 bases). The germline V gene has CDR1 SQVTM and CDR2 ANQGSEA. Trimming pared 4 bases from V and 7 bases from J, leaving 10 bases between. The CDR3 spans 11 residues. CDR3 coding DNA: TGCAGCGTTGCTTGGAGGGGTGAAGCTTTCTTT. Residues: CSVAWRGEAFF.

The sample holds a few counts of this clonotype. The CDR3 DNA sequence: TGTGCCAGTAGCTCCCGGACAGGGGATCGGTCACCCCTCCACTTT. This sequence encodes CASSSRTGDRSPLHF. The chain couples TRBV19 to TRBJ1-6; 9 nucleotides agree with TRBD1. The CDR3 totals 15 residues. The ends lost 6 bases at V and 10 bases at J; junction bases unmatched: 10. Germline values: CDR1 LNHDA, CDR2 SQIVND (reference sequence).

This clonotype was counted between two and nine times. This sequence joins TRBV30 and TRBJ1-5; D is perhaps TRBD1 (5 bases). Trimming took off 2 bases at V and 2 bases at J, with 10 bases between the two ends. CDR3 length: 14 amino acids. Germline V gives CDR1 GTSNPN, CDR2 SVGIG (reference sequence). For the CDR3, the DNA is TGTGCCTGGAGTATAACACAGGGCAATCAGCCCCAGCATTTT. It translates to CAWSITQGNQPQHF.

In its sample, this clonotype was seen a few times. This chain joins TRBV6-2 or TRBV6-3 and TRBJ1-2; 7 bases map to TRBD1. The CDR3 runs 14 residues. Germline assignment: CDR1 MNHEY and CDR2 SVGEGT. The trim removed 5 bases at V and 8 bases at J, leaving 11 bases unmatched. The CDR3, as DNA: TGTGCCAGCAGTCAAGGAGGGGGACAGACGGGCTACACCTTC. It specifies CASSQGGGQTGYTF.

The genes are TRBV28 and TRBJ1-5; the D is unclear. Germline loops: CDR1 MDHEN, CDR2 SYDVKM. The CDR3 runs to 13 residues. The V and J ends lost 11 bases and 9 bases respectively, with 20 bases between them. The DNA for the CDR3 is TGTGCCGGATCCCGGGCCCAAATTGGGCCCCAGCATTTT. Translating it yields CAGSRAQIGPQHF.

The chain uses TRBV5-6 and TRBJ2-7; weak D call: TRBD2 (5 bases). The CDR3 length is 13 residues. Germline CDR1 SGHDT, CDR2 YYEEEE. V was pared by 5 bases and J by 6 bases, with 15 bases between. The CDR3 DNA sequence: TGTGCCAGCAGGTCCACCGGGATCGGCGAGCAGTACTTC. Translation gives CASRSTGIGEQYF.

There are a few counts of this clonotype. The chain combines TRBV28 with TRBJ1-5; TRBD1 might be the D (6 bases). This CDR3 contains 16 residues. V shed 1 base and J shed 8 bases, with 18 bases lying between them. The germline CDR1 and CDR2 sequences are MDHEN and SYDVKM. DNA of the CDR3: TGTGCCAGCAGTTTATCCGTCAGGGGTCGGAGGGAGCCCCAGCATTTT. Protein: CASSLSVRGRREPQHF.

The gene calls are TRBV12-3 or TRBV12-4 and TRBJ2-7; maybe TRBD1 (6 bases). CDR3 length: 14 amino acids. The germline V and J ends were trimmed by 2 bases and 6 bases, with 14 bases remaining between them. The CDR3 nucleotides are TGTGCCAGCAGTTTATCAGGGGCCCTAGGCGAGCAGTACTTC. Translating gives CASSLSGALGEQYF.

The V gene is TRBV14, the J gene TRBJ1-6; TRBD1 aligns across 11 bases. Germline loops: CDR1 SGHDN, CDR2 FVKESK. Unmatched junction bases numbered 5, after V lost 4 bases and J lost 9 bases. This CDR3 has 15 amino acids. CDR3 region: CASSLGQGAASPLHF. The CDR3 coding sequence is TGTGCCAGCAGCCTAGGACAGGGGGCTGCTTCACCCCTCCACTTT.

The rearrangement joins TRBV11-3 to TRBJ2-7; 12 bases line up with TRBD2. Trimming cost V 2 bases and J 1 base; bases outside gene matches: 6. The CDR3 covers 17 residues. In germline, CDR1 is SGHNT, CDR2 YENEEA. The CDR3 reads CASSLRPTSGGSYEQYF. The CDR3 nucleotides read TGTGCCAGCAGCTTAAGGCCCACTAGCGGGGGGTCCTACGAGCAGTACTTC.

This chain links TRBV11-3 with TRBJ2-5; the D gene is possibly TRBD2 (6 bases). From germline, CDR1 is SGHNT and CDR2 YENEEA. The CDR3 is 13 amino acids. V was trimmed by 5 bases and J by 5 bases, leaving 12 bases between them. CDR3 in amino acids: CASSPGVVETQYF. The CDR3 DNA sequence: TGTGCCAGCAGCCCGGGAGTTGTTGAGACCCAGTACTTC.

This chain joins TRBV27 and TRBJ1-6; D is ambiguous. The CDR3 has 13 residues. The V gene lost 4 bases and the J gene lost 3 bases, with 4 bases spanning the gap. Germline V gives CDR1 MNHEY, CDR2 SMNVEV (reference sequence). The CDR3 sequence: CASSSLYNSPLHF. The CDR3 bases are TGTGCCAGCAGTTCACTCTATAATTCACCCCTCCACTTT.

CDR3 DNA sequence: TGCAGTGCTTTACTAGCGACAGAGACCCAGTACTTC. Amino acids: CSALLATETQYF. This chain uses TRBV20-1 with TRBJ2-5, with 7 bases lining up with TRBD2. Unmatched junction bases numbered 4, after V lost 5 bases and J lost 4 bases. This CDR3 contains 12 residues. Looked up from germline, CDR1 is DFQATT and CDR2 is SNEGSKA (reference sequence).

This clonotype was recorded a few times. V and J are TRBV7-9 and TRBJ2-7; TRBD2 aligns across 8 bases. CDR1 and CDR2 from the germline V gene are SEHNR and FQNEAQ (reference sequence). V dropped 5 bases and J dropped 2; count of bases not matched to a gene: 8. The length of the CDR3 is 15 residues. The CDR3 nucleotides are TGTGCCAGCAGCCGAGAGCGGGAGCGAACCTACGAGCAGTACTTC. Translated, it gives CASSRERERTYEQYF.

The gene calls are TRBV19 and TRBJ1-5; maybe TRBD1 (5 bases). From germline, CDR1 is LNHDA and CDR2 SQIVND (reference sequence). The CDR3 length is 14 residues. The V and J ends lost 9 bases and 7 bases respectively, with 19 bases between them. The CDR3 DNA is TGTGCCAGCACGATCGGGGGGATGGGCCAGCCCCAGCATTTT. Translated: CASTIGGMGQPQHF.

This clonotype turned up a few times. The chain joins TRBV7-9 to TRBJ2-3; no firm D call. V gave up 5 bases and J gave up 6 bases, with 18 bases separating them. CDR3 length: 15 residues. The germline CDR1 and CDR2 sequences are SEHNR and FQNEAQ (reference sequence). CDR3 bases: TGTGCCAGCAGCCCCAAACGGCGAATTGGGGATACGCAGTATTTT. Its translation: CASSPKRRIGDTQYF.

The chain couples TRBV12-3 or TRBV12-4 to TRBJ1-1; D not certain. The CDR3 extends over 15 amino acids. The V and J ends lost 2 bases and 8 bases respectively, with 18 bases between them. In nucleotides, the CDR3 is TGTGCCAGCAGTTTATCGTGGAGCCCGGGTCTAGAAGCTTTCTTT. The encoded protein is CASSLSWSPGLEAFF.

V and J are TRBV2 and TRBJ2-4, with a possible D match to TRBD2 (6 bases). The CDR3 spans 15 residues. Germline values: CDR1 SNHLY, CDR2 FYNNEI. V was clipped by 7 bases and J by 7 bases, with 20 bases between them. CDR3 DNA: TGTGCCAGCATCCCGACTGGGCGGGAAGACAACATTCAGTACTTC. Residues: CASIPTGREDNIQYF.

The CDR3 sequence is CASSIEKTQYF. The CDR3 DNA follows: TGTGCCAGCAGCATCGAGAAGACCCAGTACTTC. The J gene is TRBJ2-5, the V gene TRBV7-2, with D unresolved. The CDR3 extends over 11 amino acids. CDR1 is SGHTA and CDR2 is FQGNSA in the germline V gene. Trimming stripped 5 bases from V and 6 bases from J, with 7 bases between.